The entry below gives a single TCR beta chain sequence along with its context. The data stem from a study of T cell changes during pregnancy in multiple sclerosis. V lost 4 bases and J 3 bases, leaving 6 bases between the germline ends. The CDR3 length is 12 residues. The table came from immunoSEQ multiplex PCR; TCRdb's copy has only in-frame clones and leaves some out. The sample holds roughly 20,000 clones, around 89% seen once. V and J are TRBV23-1 and TRBJ2-5, with D unresolved. TRBV23-1 is flagged as an ORF with uncertain function. This receptor was identified in a female donor with multiple sclerosis, enrolled in a pregnancy study. Material: CD8+ T cells from peripheral blood mononuclear cells, obtained in the first trimester of pregnancy. For the CDR3, the DNA is TGCGCCAGCAGTCTCCAGAAAGAGACCCAGTACTTC. Translating it yields CASSLQKETQYF.